Described below is a single TCR beta chain sequence and its context. What it recognizes is unknown. This record comes from a study of Ad26.COV2.S vaccination and SARS-CoV-2 variants. Germline V gene lookup returns CDR1 MNHEY and CDR2 SVGEGT. This CDR3 spans 15 amino acids. The J segment lost 9 bases and the V segment lost 6 bases, leaving 14 bases of the junction unmatched. Specified treatment: some 19 received Ad26.COV2.S at low or high dose, single or two shots; roughly five received placebo; per-sample allocation not given. Sampling happened 63 days after the first vaccine or placebo injection. TCRdb's copy holds only in-frame clones and misses some; the assay was immunoSEQ multiplex PCR. The sample consists of 350,000 to 400,000 clones, about nine tenths of them appearing once. Whole-study results and caveats: Reports say spike-specific CD8+ and CD4+ T cell responses covered substantial breadth after vaccination.

This TCR was recovered from a person aged 18 to 59 who received the Ad26.COV2.S COVID-19 vaccine or a placebo. Sequencing was performed on peripheral blood, taken in a trial of Ad26.COV2.S vaccine versus placebo. V gene TRBV6-2 or TRBV6-3 combines with J gene TRBJ2-1, with 7 positions matching TRBD1. CDR3 in amino acids: CASSPDRAIPIEQFF. CDR3 in DNA: TGTGCCAGCAGCCCCGACAGGGCGATACCCATTGAGCAGTTCTTC.